This T cell receptor (beta chain) originates from a study of cytomegalovirus exposure and HLA in healthy donors. Germline CDR1 and CDR2: SGDLS and YYNGEE. V lost 4 bases to trimming and J lost 2 bases, with 2 bases between them. This CDR3 contains 11 residues. Use of 60 Vbeta and 13 Jbeta primers characterized the PCR. TCRdb keeps only in-frame clones here, not all; method: immunoSEQ multiplex PCR. In the table there are about 130,000 clones, roughly 76% of which are singletons. The chain carries TRBV9 and TRBJ2-3; D unclear. The sequence came from a woman between 50 and 59 years old in good health and CMV-seronegative. Sequenced input: PBMCs. CDR3 coding DNA: TGTGCCAGCAGCCTCACAGATACGCAGTATTTT. It yields the protein CASSLTDTQYF.